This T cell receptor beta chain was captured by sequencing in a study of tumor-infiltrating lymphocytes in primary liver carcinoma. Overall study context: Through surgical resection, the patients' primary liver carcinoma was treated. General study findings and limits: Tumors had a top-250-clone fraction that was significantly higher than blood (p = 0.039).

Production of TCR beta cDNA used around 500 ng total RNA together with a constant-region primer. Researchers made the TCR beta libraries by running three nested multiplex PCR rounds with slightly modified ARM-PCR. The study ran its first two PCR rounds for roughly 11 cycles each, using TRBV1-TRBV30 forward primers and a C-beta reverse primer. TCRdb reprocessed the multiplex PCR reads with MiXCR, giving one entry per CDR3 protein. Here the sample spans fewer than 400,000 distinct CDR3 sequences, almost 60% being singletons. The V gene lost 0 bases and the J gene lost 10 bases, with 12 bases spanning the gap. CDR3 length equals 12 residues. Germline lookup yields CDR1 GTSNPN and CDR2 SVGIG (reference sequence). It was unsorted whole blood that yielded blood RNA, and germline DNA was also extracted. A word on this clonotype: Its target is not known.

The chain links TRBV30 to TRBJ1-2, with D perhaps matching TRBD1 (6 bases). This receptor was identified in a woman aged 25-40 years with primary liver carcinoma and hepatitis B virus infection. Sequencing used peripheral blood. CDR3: CAWSVTGGLYTF. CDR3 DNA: TGTGCCTGGAGTGTCACCGGGGGCCTCTACACCTTC. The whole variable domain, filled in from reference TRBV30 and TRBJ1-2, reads SQTIHQWPATLVQPVGSPLSLECTVEGTSNPNLYWYRQAAGRGLQLLFYSVGIGQISSEVPQNLSASRPQDRQFILSSKKLLLSDSGFYLCAWSVTGGLYTFGSGTRLTVV.